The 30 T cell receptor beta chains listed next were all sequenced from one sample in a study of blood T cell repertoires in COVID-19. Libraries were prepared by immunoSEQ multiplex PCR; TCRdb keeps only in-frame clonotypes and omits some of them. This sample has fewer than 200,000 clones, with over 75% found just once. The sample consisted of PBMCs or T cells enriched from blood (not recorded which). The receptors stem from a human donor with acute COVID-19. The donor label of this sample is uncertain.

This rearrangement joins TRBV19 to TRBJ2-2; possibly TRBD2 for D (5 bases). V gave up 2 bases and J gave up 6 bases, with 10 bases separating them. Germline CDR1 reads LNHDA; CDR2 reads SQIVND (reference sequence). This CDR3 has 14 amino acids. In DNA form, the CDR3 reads TGTGCCAGTAGTATAAGCGGCGCCTCCGGGGAGCTGTTTTTT. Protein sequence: CASSISGASGELFF.

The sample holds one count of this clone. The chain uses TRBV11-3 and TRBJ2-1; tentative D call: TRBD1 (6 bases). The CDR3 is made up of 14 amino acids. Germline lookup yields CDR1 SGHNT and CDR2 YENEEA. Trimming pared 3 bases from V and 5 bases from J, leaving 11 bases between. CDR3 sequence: CASSLRQADNEQFF. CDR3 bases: TGTGCCAGCAGCTTGAGACAGGCTGACAATGAGCAGTTCTTC.

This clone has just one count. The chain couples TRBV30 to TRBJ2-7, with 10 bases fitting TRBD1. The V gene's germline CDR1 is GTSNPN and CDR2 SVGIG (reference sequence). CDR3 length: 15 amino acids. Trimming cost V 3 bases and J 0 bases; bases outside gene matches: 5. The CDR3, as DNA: TGTGCCTGGAGCGGGACAGGGGCCAGCTCCTACGAGCAGTACTTC. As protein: CAWSGTGASSYEQYF.

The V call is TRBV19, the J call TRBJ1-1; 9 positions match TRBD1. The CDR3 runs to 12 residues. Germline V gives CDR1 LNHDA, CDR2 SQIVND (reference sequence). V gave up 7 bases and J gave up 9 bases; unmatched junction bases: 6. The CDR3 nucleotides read TGTGCCAGTACCTGGGGGACAGGGCAAGCTTTCTTT. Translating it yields CASTWGTGQAFF.

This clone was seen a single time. CDR3 in DNA: TGTGCCAGCAGCCAAGATGCCCCGAGGGAATTAATGTACGAGCAGTACTTC. It is translated as CASSQDAPRELMYEQYF. The genes are TRBV3-1 (or the pseudogene TRBV3-2) and TRBJ2-7, with a possible D match to TRBD2 (5 bases). This CDR3 spans 17 amino acids. V was shortened by 0 bases and J by 4 bases, with 19 bases between the two germline ends. Germline values: CDR1 LGHDT, CDR2 YNNKEL (reference sequence).

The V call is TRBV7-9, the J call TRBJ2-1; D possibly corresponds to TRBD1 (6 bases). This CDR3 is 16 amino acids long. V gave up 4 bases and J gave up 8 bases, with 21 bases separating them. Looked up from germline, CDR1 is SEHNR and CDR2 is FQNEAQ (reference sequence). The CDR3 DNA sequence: TGTGCCAGCAGCTGGGTTCGGAGCCAGGGGAGCTATGAGCAGTTCTTC. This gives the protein CASSWVRSQGSYEQFF.

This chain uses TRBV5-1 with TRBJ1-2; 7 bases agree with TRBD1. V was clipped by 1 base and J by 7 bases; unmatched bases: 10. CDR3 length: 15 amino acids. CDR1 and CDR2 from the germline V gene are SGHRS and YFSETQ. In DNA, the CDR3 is TGCGCCAGCAGCTTGTCTGGCAGGGGGTCGGGTGGCTACACCTTC. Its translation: CASSLSGRGSGGYTF.

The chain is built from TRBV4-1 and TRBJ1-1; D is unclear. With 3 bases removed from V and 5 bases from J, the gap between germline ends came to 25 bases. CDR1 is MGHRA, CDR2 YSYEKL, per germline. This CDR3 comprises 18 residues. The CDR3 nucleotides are TGCGCCAGCAGCCAGATCATCATACCGCGTGTTGGGAGAACTGAAGCTTTCTTT. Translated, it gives CASSQIIIPRVGRTEAFF.

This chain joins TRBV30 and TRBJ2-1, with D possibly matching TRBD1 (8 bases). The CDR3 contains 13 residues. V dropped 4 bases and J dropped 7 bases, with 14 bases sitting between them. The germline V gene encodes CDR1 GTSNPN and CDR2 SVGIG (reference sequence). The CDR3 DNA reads TGTGCCTGGAATGGACAGGGAGGGAATGAGCAGTTCTTC. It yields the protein CAWNGQGGNEQFF. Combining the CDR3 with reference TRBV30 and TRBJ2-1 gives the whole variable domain SQTIHQWPATLVQPVGSPLSLECTVEGTSNPNLYWYRQAAGRGLQLLFYSVGIGQISSEVPQNLSASRPQDRQFILSSKKLLLSDSGFYLCAWNGQGGNEQFFGPGTRLTVL.

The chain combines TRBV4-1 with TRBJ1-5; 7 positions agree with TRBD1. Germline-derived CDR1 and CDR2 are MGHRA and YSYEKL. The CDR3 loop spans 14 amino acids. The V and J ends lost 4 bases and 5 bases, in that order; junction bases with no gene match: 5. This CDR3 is CASSPWTGYQPQHF. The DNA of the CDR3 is TGCGCCAGCAGCCCCTGGACAGGCTATCAGCCCCAGCATTTT.

CDR3 in amino acids: CASSVSGSSYEQYF. DNA for the CDR3: TGTGCCAGCAGCGTCAGCGGGTCCTCCTACGAGCAGTACTTC. The V and J genes are TRBV5-4 and TRBJ2-7; D is possibly TRBD2 (6 bases). This CDR3 region has 14 residues. Trimming pared 4 bases from V and 0 bases from J, leaving 11 bases between. Germline-derived CDR1 and CDR2 are SGHNT and YYREEE (reference sequence).

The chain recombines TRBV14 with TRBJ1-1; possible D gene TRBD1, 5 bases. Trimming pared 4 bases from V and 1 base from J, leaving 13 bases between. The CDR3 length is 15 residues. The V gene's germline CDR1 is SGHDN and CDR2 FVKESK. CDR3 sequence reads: CASSPLFQGNTEAFF. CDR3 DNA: TGTGCCAGCAGCCCGCTATTTCAGGGGAACACTGAAGCTTTCTTT.

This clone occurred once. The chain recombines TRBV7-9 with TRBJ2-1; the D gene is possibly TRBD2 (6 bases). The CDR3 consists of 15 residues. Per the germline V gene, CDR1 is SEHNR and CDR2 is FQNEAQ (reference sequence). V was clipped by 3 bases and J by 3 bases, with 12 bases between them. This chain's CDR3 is CASSFGGAGYNEQFF. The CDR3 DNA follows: TGTGCCAGCAGCTTCGGGGGTGCGGGCTACAATGAGCAGTTCTTC.

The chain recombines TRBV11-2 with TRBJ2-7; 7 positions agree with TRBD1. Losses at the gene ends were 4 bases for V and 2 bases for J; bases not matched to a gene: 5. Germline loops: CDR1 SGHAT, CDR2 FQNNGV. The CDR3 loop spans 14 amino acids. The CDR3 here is CASSYGTAAYEQYF. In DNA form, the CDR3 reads TGTGCCAGCAGCTACGGGACAGCCGCCTACGAGCAGTACTTC.

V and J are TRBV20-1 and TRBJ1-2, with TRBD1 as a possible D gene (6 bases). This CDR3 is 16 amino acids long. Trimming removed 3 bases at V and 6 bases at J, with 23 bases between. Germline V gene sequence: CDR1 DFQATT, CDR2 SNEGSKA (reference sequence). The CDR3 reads CSASQTGQFFRDGYTF. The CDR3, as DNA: TGCAGTGCTAGTCAAACCGGACAGTTCTTTAGGGATGGCTACACCTTC.

Written as DNA, the CDR3 is TGTGCCAGCAGGGATACGGGACTCAGAGGACCCCTCCACTTT. Its translation is CASRDTGLRGPLHF. The chain links TRBV6-6 to TRBJ1-6; maybe TRBD1 (5 bases). V shed 6 bases and J shed 12 bases, with 18 bases lying between them. The CDR3 length is 14 residues. In germline, CDR1 is MNHNY, CDR2 SVGAGI (reference sequence).

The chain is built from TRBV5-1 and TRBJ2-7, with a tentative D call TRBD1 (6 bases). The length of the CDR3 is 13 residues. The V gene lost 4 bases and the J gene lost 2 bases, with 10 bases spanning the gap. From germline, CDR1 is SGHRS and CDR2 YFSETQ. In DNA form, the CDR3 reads TGCGCCAGCAGCCCAGGGGCCGCCTACGAGCAGTACTTC. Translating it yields CASSPGAAYEQYF.

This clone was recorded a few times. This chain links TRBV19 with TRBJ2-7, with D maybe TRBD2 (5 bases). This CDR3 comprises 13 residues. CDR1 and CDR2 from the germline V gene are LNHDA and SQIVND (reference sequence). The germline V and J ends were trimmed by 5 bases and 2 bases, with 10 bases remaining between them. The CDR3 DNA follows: TGTGCCAGTAGTCTAAGCGGCACCTACGAGCAGTACTTC. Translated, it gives CASSLSGTYEQYF.

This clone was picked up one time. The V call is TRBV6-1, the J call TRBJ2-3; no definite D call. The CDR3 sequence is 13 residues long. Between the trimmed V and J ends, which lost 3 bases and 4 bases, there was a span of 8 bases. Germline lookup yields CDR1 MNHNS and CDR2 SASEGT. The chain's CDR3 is CASSERLSDTQYF. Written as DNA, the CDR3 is TGTGCCAGCAGTGAGAGGTTGTCAGATACGCAGTATTTT.

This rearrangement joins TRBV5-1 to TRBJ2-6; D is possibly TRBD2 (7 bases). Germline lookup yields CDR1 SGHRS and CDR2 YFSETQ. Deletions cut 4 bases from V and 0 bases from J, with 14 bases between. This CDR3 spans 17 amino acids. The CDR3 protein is CASSSGTPISGANVLTF. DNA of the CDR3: TGCGCCAGCAGCAGCGGGACACCTATCTCTGGGGCCAACGTCCTGACTTTC.

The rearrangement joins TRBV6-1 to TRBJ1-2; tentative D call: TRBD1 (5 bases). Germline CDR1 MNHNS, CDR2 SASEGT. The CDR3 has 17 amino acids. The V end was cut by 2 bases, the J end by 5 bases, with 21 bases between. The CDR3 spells CASSEMLVGARLYGYTF. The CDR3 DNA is TGTGCCAGCAGTGAAATGTTGGTAGGGGCCCGGCTTTATGGCTACACCTTC.

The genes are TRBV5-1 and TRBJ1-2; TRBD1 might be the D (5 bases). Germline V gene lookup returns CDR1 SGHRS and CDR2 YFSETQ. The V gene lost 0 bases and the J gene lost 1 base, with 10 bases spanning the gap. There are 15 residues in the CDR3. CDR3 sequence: CASSLGPDSNYGYTF. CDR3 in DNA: TGCGCCAGCAGCTTGGGACCCGACAGTAACTATGGCTACACCTTC. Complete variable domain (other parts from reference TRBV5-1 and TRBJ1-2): KAGVTQTPRYLIKTRGQQVTLSCSPISGHRSVSWYQQTPGQGLQFLFEYFSETQRNKGNFPGRFSGRQFSNSRSEMNVSTLELGDSALYLCASSLGPDSNYGYTFGSGTRLTVV.

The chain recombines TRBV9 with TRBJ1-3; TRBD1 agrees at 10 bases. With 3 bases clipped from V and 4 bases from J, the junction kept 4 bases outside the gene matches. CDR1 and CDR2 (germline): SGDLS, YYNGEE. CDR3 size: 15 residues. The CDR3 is CASSGQGAAGNTIYF. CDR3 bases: TGTGCCAGCAGCGGACAGGGGGCGGCAGGAAACACCATATATTTT.

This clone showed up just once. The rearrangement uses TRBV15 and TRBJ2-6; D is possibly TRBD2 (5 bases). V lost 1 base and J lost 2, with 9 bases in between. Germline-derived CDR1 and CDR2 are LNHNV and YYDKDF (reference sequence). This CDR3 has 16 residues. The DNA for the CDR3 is TGTGCCACCAGCAGAGCTCCCGGGACTGGGGCCAACGTCCTGACTTTC. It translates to CATSRAPGTGANVLTF.

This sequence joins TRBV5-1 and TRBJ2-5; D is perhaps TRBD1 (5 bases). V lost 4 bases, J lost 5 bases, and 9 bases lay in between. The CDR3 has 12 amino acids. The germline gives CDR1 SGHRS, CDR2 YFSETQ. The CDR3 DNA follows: TGCGCCAGCAGCAAGGGGTGGGAGACCCAGTACTTC. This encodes CASSKGWETQYF.

The CDR3 here is CASSLSTTSYEQYF. DNA for the CDR3: TGCGCCAGCAGCCTGAGTACCACCTCCTACGAGCAGTACTTC. This chain connects TRBV4-3 to TRBJ2-7; no reliable D call. This CDR3 has 14 amino acids. Trimming removed 4 bases at V and 0 bases at J, with 10 bases between. Germline V CDR1 and CDR2: LGHNA, YSLEER.

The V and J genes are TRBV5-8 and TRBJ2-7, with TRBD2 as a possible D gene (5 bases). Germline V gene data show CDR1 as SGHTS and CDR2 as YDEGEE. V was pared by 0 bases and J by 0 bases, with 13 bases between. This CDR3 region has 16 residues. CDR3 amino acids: CASSLAFPGDSYEQYF. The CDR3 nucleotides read TGTGCCAGCAGCTTGGCCTTCCCCGGGGACTCCTACGAGCAGTACTTC.

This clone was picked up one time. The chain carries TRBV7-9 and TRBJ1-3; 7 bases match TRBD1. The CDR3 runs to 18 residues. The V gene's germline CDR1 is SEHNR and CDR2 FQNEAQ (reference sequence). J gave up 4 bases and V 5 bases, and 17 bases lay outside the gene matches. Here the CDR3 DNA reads TGTGCCAGCAGCCCTACCGGGACAGCTCATAAGGCAGGAAACACCATATATTTT. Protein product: CASSPTGTAHKAGNTIYF.

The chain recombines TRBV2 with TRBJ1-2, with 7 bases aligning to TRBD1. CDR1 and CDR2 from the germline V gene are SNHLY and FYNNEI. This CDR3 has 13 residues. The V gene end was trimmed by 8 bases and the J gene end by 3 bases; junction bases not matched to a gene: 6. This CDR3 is CASRTGDYYGYTF. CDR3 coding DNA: TGTGCCAGCCGGACAGGAGACTACTATGGCTACACCTTC.

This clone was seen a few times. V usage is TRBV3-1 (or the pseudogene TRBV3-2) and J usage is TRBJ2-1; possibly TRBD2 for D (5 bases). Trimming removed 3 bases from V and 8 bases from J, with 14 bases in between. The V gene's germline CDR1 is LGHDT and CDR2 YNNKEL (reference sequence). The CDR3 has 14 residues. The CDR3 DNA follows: TGTGCCAGCAGCCATGGTCTAGCTGGCGATGAGCAGTTCTTC. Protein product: CASSHGLAGDEQFF.